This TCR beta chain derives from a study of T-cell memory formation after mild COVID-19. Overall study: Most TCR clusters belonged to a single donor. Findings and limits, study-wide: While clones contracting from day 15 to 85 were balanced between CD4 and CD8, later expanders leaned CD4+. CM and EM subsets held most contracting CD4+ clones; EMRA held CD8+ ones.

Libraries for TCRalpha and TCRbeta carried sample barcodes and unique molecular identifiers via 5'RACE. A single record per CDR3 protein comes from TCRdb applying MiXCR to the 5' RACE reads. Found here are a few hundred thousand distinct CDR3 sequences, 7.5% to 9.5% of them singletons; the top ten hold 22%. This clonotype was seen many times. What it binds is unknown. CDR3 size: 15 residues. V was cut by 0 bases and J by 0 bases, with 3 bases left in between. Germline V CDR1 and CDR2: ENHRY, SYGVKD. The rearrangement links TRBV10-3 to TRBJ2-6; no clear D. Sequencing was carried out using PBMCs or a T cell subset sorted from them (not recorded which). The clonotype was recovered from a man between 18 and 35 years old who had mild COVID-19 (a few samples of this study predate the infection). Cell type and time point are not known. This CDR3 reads CAISESSSGANVLTF. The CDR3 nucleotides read TGTGCCATCAGTGAGTCCAGCTCTGGGGCCAACGTCCTGACTTTC.